This TCR beta chain was found in a study of T cells in Graves' hyperthyroidism and ophthalmopathy (dated by TCRdb to the late 2010s). A note on the overall study: Peripheral blood samples were taken at initial diagnosis, before any treatment was given. The paper reports TCR Vbeta CDR3 sequencing of roughly 140 peripheral blood samples: 40 or so ophthalmopathy, around 80 hyperthyroidism and approximately 17 progressor patients. Prospective prediction of ophthalmopathy was tested in an independent validation cohort of 18 to 20 hyperthyroidism patients and some 17 patients who later progressed to ophthalmopathy. For training and testing, the approximately 97 patients in the discovery cohort were randomly divided in a 7:3 ratio. A discovery cohort of roughly 96 patients, 43 with Graves' ophthalmopathy and over 55 with stable Graves' hyperthyroidism, was used to find distinguishing TCR V-J signatures. In about 6 Graves' hyperthyroidism patients, the study also compared T-cell repertoires from thyroid tissue with T-cell repertoires from blood. Following sampling, methimazole starting at 30 mg daily was given to hyperthyroidism patients, and high-dose intravenous methylprednisolone was given to ophthalmopathy patients. Findings and caveats that apply to the study as a whole: Sample size was not statistically predetermined, and investigators were not blinded to group allocation. During validation, the model predicted progression to ophthalmopathy a median of approximately 7 months ahead of onset, with almost 71% sensitivity and roughly 75% specificity. In cross-validation, a model built on a 13 V-J signature told ophthalmopathy apart from stable hyperthyroidism with approximately 90% sensitivity and roughly 82% specificity, and in testing the same model reached 80%/75%. Most expanded thyroid clonotypes (frequency above 0.001) were also detected in blood, a finding suggesting that blood repertoires may reflect thyroid immune responses.

Amplification of TCR beta CDR3 regions was carried out from RNA transcripts. The first round of RT-PCR for the TCR CDR3 was performed with the HTBI primer set and the Qiagen OneStep RT-PCR kit. Libraries were constructed in a second round of multiplex PCR, after which size selection and purification were carried out. Sequencing of the libraries was done on an Illumina HiSeq2000 using paired-end 100 bp reads. The paper's data handling went like this. SOAPnuke was used to process the raw data, removing reads that contained adapters or uncalled bases, had a mean Phred below 15, or lacked an exact match to the constant primer or identifier. COPE v1.2.5 was used to merge high-quality paired reads, and clonotypes were defined as unique nucleotide sequences. MiTCR v1.1 was used to align clonotypes to the IMGT TRBV, TRBD and TRBJ reference segments. Analysis was restricted to V-J combinations with a frequency above 0.0001, which covered roughly 99% of repertoires. The TCS score was defined as the ratio of F50 (clonal expansion) to E x V (chaos), calculated using BLOSUM62-based TCRdist between CDR3 peptides within each V-J. Welch's t-statistics and random forest reduced 500 to 650 V-J features to roughly 13, which were used in a naive Bayes classifier (R e1071). The raw public reads went through TCRdb reprocessing: fastp at Q25, MiXCR clone calling, in-frame beta chains kept. Rows are unified per CDR3 protein, each entry keeping the most common DNA and genes. What appears here as the V and J calls and clone size reflects TCRdb's work, not the paper's. The sample records around 300,000 distinct CDR3 sequences, roughly 13% of which are singletons. Of the sample, roughly 7.7% is held by the ten largest clones.

Germline trimming amounts to 5 bases on V and 0 bases on J, with 11 as the count of junction bases outside the gene matches. The CDR3 sequence holds 18 residues, the cysteine and phenylalanine included. Of all the DNA, just the CDR3 is kept, 54 bases in frame from base 1. As encoded in the germline V gene (reference sequence), CDR1 is MNHEY while CDR2 is SMNVEV. This clonotype appeared many times. Its recognized antigen is unknown. No base qualities exist here, and no much larger clone lies one base off it. Stable Graves' hyperthyroidism was defined as the absence of progression to ophthalmopathy over 18 months of follow-up. Hyperthyroidism patients were newly diagnosed, had a disease duration of under 2 months, and were aged 18 to 65 years. Any patient with an uncontrolled infection, another autoimmune disease, pregnancy or lactation was excluded. Diagnoses were based on clinical symptoms, serum thyroxine and TRAb, thyroid ultrasound and orbital computed tomography. Ficoll-Paque density gradient centrifugation was used to isolate PBMCs from around 10 ml of fresh peripheral blood. Trizol reagent was used to extract total RNA, and RNA quality was then checked on an Agilent 2100 Bioanalyzer.

This TCR was sampled from a woman in her 40s with Graves' hyperthyroidism. Sequenced material: blood. The chain joins TRBV27 to TRBJ1-5; TRBD1 matches 9 bases in the middle. The DNA sequence is given as TGTGCCAGCAGTCAGGCCTACAGGGGGCTCCATAGCAATCAGCCCCAGCATTTT. Its protein product is CASSQAYRGLHSNQPQHF.